The 25 T cell receptor beta chains reported below all come from one sample, sequenced in a study of OX40 agonist ivuxolimab in advanced cancers. Method: immunoSEQ multiplex PCR; TCRdb's copy keeps in-frame clones and lacks some. The repertoire holds roughly 11,000 clones, with 60% to 85% as singletons. The sample here was CD4+ or CD8+ T cells sorted from blood, taken in a trial of the OX40 agonist ivuxolimab. These receptors came from an adult with an advanced solid tumor such as melanoma, head and neck, liver or kidney cancer.

V gene TRBV2 combines with J gene TRBJ1-4; maybe TRBD1 (5 bases). Germline V gene lookup returns CDR1 SNHLY and CDR2 FYNNEI. V lost 6 bases, J lost 4 bases, and 21 bases lay in between. This CDR3 spans 17 amino acids. CDR3 nucleotides: TGTGCCAGCAGCACCCAATTGGGGGGAAGTTATAATGAAAAACTGTTTTTT. This sequence encodes CASSTQLGGSYNEKLFF.

The sample holds one count of this clone. The V and J genes are TRBV6-5 and TRBJ2-2; no clear D. The germline gives CDR1 MNHEY, CDR2 SVGAGI. The CDR3 consists of 14 residues. The V end was cut by 2 bases, the J end by 7 bases, with 11 bases between. The CDR3 reads CASSYRGEVGELFF. CDR3 sequence (DNA): TGTGCCAGCAGTTACCGCGGTGAAGTCGGGGAGCTGTTTTTT.

J is TRBJ2-7 and V is TRBV7-9; no definite D call. The V gene lost 3 bases and the J gene lost 9 bases, with 15 bases spanning the gap. From germline, CDR1 is SEHNR and CDR2 FQNEAQ (reference sequence). This CDR3 region has 13 residues. The CDR3 loop is CASSFTLAPGQYF. CDR3 DNA sequence: TGTGCCAGCAGCTTCACCCTGGCACCGGGGCAGTACTTC. Full variable domain (rest looked up from reference TRBV7-9 and TRBJ2-7): DTGVSQNPRHKITKRGQNVTFRCDPISEHNRLYWYRQTLGQGPEFLTYFQNEAQLEKSRLLSDRFSAERPKGSFSTLEIQRTEQGDSAMYLCASSFTLAPGQYFGPGTRLTVT.

The chain links TRBV7-9 to TRBJ2-6, with a weak D call TRBD1 (5 bases). This CDR3 region has 16 residues. CDR1 and CDR2 from the germline V gene are SEHNR and FQNEAQ (reference sequence). Trimming took off 2 bases at V and 3 bases at J, with 11 bases between the two ends. CDR3 DNA: TGTGCCAGCAGCTTACAGGGTTCTGTTGGGGCCAACGTCCTGACTTTC. Protein sequence: CASSLQGSVGANVLTF.

The rearrangement uses TRBV2 and TRBJ1-1; 10 bases match TRBD1. With V trimmed by 8 bases and J by 10 bases, 7 bases remained unmatched. This CDR3 is built from 12 residues. CDR1 and CDR2 (germline): SNHLY, FYNNEI. The CDR3 sequence: CASGTGVLGAFF. For the CDR3, the DNA is TGTGCCAGCGGGACAGGGGTCCTTGGAGCTTTCTTT.

The chain employs TRBV7-2 and TRBJ2-1, with D uncertain. The CDR3 covers 17 residues. From germline, CDR1 is SGHTA and CDR2 FQGNSA. Trimming pared 2 bases from V and 3 bases from J, leaving 17 bases between. The DNA of the CDR3 is TGTGCCAGCAGCTTAAATCCCCTCGTTAACATCTACAATGAGCAGTTCTTC. Translation gives CASSLNPLVNIYNEQFF.

The chain employs TRBV7-2 and TRBJ2-5; D gene uncertain. The CDR3 covers 15 residues. V lost 5 bases and J lost 4, with 17 bases in between. Germline-derived CDR1 and CDR2 are SGHTA and FQGNSA. The CDR3 loop is CASSPWAGSLETQYF. The CDR3 DNA follows: TGTGCCAGCAGCCCCTGGGCCGGTTCTTTAGAGACCCAGTACTTC. Drawing the rest from reference TRBV7-2 and TRBJ2-5, the complete variable domain is GAGVSQSPSNKVTEKGKDVELRCDPISGHTALYWYRQSLGQGLEFLIYFQGNSAPDKSGLPSDRFSAERTGGSVSTLTIQRTQQEDSAVYLCASSPWAGSLETQYFGPGTRLLVL.

A few counts support this clone. This chain uses TRBV11-3 with TRBJ2-3, with 14 bases lining up with TRBD2. Germline V gene sequence: CDR1 SGHNT, CDR2 YENEEA. V lost 1 base to trimming and J lost 3 bases; unmatched junction nucleotides: 0. The CDR3 has 16 residues. Here the CDR3 reads CASSLGTSGRTDTQYF. CDR3 nucleotide sequence: TGTGCCAGCAGCTTAGGGACTAGCGGGAGGACAGATACGCAGTATTTT. The full variable domain, with the rest looked up from reference TRBV11-3 and TRBJ2-3, is EAGVVQSPRYKIIEKKQPVAFWCNPISGHNTLYWYLQNLGQGPELLIRYENEEAVDDSQLPKDRFSAERLKGVDSTLKIQPAELGDSAVYLCASSLGTSGRTDTQYFGPGTRLTVL.

The rearrangement uses TRBV6-4 and TRBJ1-1; D is unresolved. This CDR3 region has 13 residues. The V gene lost 3 bases and the J gene lost 3 bases, with 8 bases spanning the gap. Germline values: CDR1 MRHNA, CDR2 SNTAGT. In DNA form, the CDR3 reads TGTGCCAGCAGTGAAGATACGGACACTGAAGCTTTCTTT. It specifies CASSEDTDTEAFF.

The rearrangement links TRBV7-2 to TRBJ2-2; 9 bases agree with TRBD1. This CDR3 contains 15 residues. J gave up 1 base and V 5 bases, and 2 bases lay outside the gene matches. The germline CDR1 and CDR2 sequences are SGHTA and FQGNSA. CDR3 coding DNA: TGTGCCAGCAGCGGGACAGGGATGAACACCGGGGAGCTGTTTTTT. Translation gives CASSGTGMNTGELFF. Full variable domain (remainder filled in from reference TRBV7-2 and TRBJ2-2): GAGVSQSPSNKVTEKGKDVELRCDPISGHTALYWYRQSLGQGLEFLIYFQGNSAPDKSGLPSDRFSAERTGGSVSTLTIQRTQQEDSAVYLCASSGTGMNTGELFFGEGSRLTVL.

Within the sample, this clone is medium-sized. J is TRBJ2-7 and V is TRBV4-2; unclear D gene. V was pared by 2 bases and J by 6 bases, with 14 bases between. This CDR3 has 14 residues. Germline assignment: CDR1 LGHNA and CDR2 YNFKEQ. Here the CDR3 reads CASSQTASSPEQYF. CDR3 sequence (DNA): TGTGCCAGCAGCCAAACAGCCTCTTCGCCCGAGCAGTACTTC.

As DNA, the CDR3 is TGTGCCAGCAGTGCGCTAGCGGGAGTCGATGAGCAGTTCTTC. It translates to CASSALAGVDEQFF. This chain joins TRBV6-4 and TRBJ2-1; TRBD2 agrees at 10 bases. V lost 4 bases and J lost 8; bases outside the gene matches: 5. Germline V CDR1 and CDR2: MRHNA, SNTAGT. The CDR3 covers 14 residues.

CDR3 sequence: CASRIQGGGNQPQHF. In DNA, the CDR3 is TGTGCCAGCAGGATACAGGGTGGGGGCAATCAGCCCCAGCATTTT. The genes are TRBV6-1 and TRBJ1-5; the D gene is possibly TRBD1 (6 bases). Germline V lookup: CDR1 MNHNS, CDR2 SASEGT. This CDR3 region has 15 residues. The ends were cut back, 6 bases at V and 2 bases at J, with 14 bases in the middle.

The chain links TRBV19 to TRBJ2-7, with TRBD1 identical over 7 bases. The V and J ends lost 3 bases and 2 bases, in that order; junction bases with no gene match: 4. Per the germline V gene, CDR1 is LNHDA and CDR2 is SQIVND (reference sequence). The CDR3 covers 14 residues. CDR3 amino acids: CASSIVTGTYEQYF. The DNA for the CDR3 is TGTGCCAGTAGTATTGTGACAGGGACCTACGAGCAGTACTTC.

This sequence joins TRBV7-2 and TRBJ2-1; D tentatively fits TRBD1 or TRBD2 (5 bases each). Between the trimmed V and J ends, which lost 5 bases and 4 bases, there was a span of 18 bases. Germline-derived CDR1 and CDR2 are SGHTA and FQGNSA. The CDR3 totals 16 residues. The CDR3 loop reads CASSLRGRGAYNEQFF. The CDR3 DNA reads TGTGCCAGCAGCCTCCGGGGACGGGGAGCATACAATGAGCAGTTCTTC.

This clone has only a few counts. The chain combines TRBV7-8 with TRBJ2-5; D is possibly TRBD2 (5 bases). Between the trimmed V and J ends, which lost 3 bases and 5 bases, there was a span of 13 bases. CDR1 and CDR2 from the germline V gene are SGHVS and FQNEAQ. This CDR3 region has 14 residues. CDR3 residues: CASSLDSGQETQYF. DNA of the CDR3: TGTGCCAGCAGCTTGGACTCCGGGCAGGAGACCCAGTACTTC.

The chain joins TRBV21-1 to TRBJ2-1. TRBV21-1 constitutes a pseudogene. This CDR3 is 16 amino acids long. The CDR3 sequence is CTATAPRGSYNGEQFF. The CDR3 coding sequence is TGCACCGCCACGGCGCCCCGGGGCTCCTACAATGGTGAGCAGTTCTTC.

The rearrangement joins TRBV5-5 to TRBJ2-5; D ambiguous. V was pared by 0 bases and J by 5 bases, with 8 bases between. CDR3 size: 13 residues. CDR1 and CDR2 from the germline V gene are SGHKS and YYEKEE (reference sequence). The CDR3 DNA follows: TGTGCCAGCAGCTTGGGTCTCGGGGAGACCCAGTACTTC. Protein sequence: CASSLGLGETQYF.

The rearrangement joins TRBV7-9 to TRBJ2-7; D might be TRBD1 (6 bases). The CDR3 runs 13 residues. CDR1 and CDR2 (germline): SEHNR, FQNEAQ (reference sequence). Between the trimmed V and J ends, which lost 5 bases and 3 bases, there was a span of 11 bases. CDR3 in amino acids: CASSHRDNYEQYF. CDR3 sequence (DNA): TGTGCCAGCAGCCACCGGGACAACTACGAGCAGTACTTC.

The V and J genes are TRBV9 and TRBJ2-1; D remains unclear. V was cut by 0 bases and J by 1 base, with 8 bases left in between. CDR3 length: 15 amino acids. The germline gives CDR1 SGDLS, CDR2 YYNGEE. CDR3 protein: CASSVAPESYNEQFF. CDR3 bases: TGTGCCAGCAGCGTAGCCCCAGAATCCTACAATGAGCAGTTCTTC. Filled out from reference TRBV9 and TRBJ2-1, the complete variable domain reads DSGVTQTPKHLITATGQRVTLRCSPRSGDLSVYWYQQSLDQGLQFLIQYYNGEERAKGNILERFSAQQFPDLHSELNLSSLELGDSALYFCASSVAPESYNEQFFGPGTRLTVL.

The J gene is TRBJ2-2, the V gene TRBV11-2, with D uncertain. The CDR3 has 12 amino acids. Trimming took 5 bases from V and 4 from J, leaving 5 bases between them. Germline-derived CDR1 and CDR2 are SGHAT and FQNNGV. This chain's CDR3 is CASSGGTGELFF. Written as DNA, the CDR3 is TGTGCCAGCAGCGGCGGCACCGGGGAGCTGTTTTTT.

The CDR3 sequence: CASSDQGLASYEQYF. The CDR3 nucleotides are TGTGCCAGCAGTGATCAAGGACTAGCTTCCTACGAGCAGTACTTC. The chain recombines TRBV6-1 with TRBJ2-7; 8 bases line up with TRBD2. V gave up 3 bases and J gave up 1 base; unmatched junction bases: 5. The length of the CDR3 is 15 residues. From germline, CDR1 is MNHNS and CDR2 SASEGT.

The V and J genes are TRBV27 and TRBJ2-1; no clear D gene. V lost 3 bases to trimming and J lost 7 bases, with 7 bases between them. Germline V gives CDR1 MNHEY, CDR2 SMNVEV (reference sequence). This CDR3 has 12 amino acids. This CDR3 is CASSFNGNEQFF. As DNA, the CDR3 is TGTGCCAGCAGTTTCAATGGGAATGAGCAGTTCTTC.

The V call is TRBV5-5, the J call TRBJ2-5; 9 positions agree with TRBD2. The J segment lost 5 bases and the V segment lost 0 bases, leaving 5 bases of the junction unmatched. Germline CDR1 is SGHKS and CDR2 is YYEKEE (reference sequence). The CDR3 is made up of 15 amino acids. CDR3 coding DNA: TGTGCCAGCAGCTTGGTTAGCGGGGGATTGGAGACCCAGTACTTC. This encodes CASSLVSGGLETQYF.

The gene calls are TRBV27 and TRBJ1-1; maybe TRBD1 (6 bases). Germline loops: CDR1 MNHEY, CDR2 SMNVEV (reference sequence). The CDR3 totals 14 residues. The V end was cut by 3 bases, the J end by 3 bases, with 11 bases between. The DNA for the CDR3 is TGTGCCAGCAGTTTGGGGGGCCTGGACACTGAAGCTTTCTTT. Protein product: CASSLGGLDTEAFF.